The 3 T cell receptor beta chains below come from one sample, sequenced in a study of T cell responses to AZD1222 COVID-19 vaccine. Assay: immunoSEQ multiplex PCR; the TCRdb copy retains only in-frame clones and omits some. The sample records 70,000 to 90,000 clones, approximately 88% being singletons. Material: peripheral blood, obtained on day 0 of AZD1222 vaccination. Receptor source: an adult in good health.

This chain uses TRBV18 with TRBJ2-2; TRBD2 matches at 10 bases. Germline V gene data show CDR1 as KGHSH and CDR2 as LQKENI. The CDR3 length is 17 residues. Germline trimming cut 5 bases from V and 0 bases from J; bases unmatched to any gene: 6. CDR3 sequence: CASSNRLAGSNTGELFF. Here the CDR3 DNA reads TGTGCCAGCTCAAACCGACTAGCGGGCTCGAACACCGGGGAGCTGTTTTTT.

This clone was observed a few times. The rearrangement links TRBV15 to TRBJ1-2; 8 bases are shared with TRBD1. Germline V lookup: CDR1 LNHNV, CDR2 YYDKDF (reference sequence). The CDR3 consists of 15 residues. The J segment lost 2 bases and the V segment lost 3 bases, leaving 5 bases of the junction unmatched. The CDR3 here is CATSSPDRVNYGYTF. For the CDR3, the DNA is TGTGCCACCAGCAGCCCGGACAGGGTAAACTATGGCTACACCTTC.

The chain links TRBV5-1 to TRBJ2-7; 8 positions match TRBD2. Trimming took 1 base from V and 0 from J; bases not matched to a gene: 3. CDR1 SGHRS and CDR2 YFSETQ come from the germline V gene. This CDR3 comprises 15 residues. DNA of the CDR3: TGCGCCAGCAGCTTGATTAGCGGGGCCTCCTACGAGCAGTACTTC. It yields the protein CASSLISGASYEQYF.